The T cell receptor (beta chain) under discussion was sequenced for a study of T cells after yellow fever vaccination. Study results and caveats: Post-booster samples contained most primary-vaccination clones (approximately 96% CD4, around 89% CD8).

Turning to this clonotype: Its cognate antigen is unknown.

This CDR3 is built from 15 residues. V lost 1 base, J lost 5 bases, and 13 bases lay in between. Germline loops: CDR1 SGHNT, CDR2 YYREEE (reference sequence). MiXCR was run by TCRdb on the 5' RACE reads, yielding one entry per CDR3 protein. The data show approximately 610,000 distinct CDR3 sequences, roughly 17% seen once. The clonotype comes from a man aged 18-30 years who received the YFV17D yellow fever vaccine. This material consisted of PBMCs, taken around 5 days after the first yellow fever vaccination. This rearrangement joins TRBV5-4 to TRBJ2-1; D might be TRBD1 or TRBD2, each matching 6 bases. The CDR3 DNA sequence: TGTGCCAGCAGCTTGTCGTGGGGGGCGAACAATGAGCAGTTCTTC. The encoded protein is CASSLSWGANNEQFF.